A selection of T cell receptor beta chains follows, all from one sample in a study of blood T cells in healthy people across ages. MiXCR, applied by TCRdb to the 5' RACE reads, yields one record per CDR3 protein. Counted here are 550,000 to 700,000 distinct CDR3 sequences, approximately 27% occurring once; the ten biggest clones make up roughly 20%. Sequenced input: blood. The receptor source for this set is a woman in her seventies in good health. Both conserved end residues are part of each CDR3. The D gene is left open where the match is weak. The size field is filled for only some rows; it gives once, few, many or a size class.

J gene: TRBJ2-7
D gene: .
V gene: TRBV27
clone size: few
CDR3 protein: CASSRAGDLPYEQYF
CDR3 DNA: TGTGCCAGCAGCCGTGCAGGAGACCTACCCTACGAGCAGTACTTC

J gene: TRBJ2-2
D gene: TRBD2
V gene: TRBV12-3/TRBV12-4
clone size: .
CDR3 protein: CASRWTSRTGELFF
CDR3 DNA: TGTGCCAGCCGATGGACTAGCAGGACCGGGGAGCTGTTTTTT

J gene: TRBJ2-1
D gene: TRBD2
V gene: TRBV9
clone size: .
CDR3 protein: CASSVLSGGEYEQFF
CDR3 DNA: TGTGCCAGCAGCGTACTTAGCGGGGGGGAGTATGAGCAGTTCTTC

J gene: TRBJ2-5
D gene: .
V gene: TRBV7-2
clone size: few
CDR3 protein: CASSFRVWEETQYF
CDR3 DNA: TGTGCCAGCAGCTTCAGGGTTTGGGAAGAGACCCAGTACTTC

J gene: TRBJ1-4
D gene: .
V gene: TRBV2
clone size: few
CDR3 protein: CASSEEGEKLFF
CDR3 DNA: TGTGCCAGCAGTGAGGAGGGGGAAAAACTGTTTTTT

J gene: TRBJ2-7
D gene: TRBD1
V gene: TRBV25-1
clone size: few
CDR3 protein: CASRDRGEQYF
CDR3 DNA: TGTGCCAGCAGGGACAGGGGCGAGCAGTACTTC

J gene: TRBJ2-7
D gene: .
V gene: TRBV6-2/TRBV6-3
clone size: few
CDR3 protein: CASSYSFNEQYF
CDR3 DNA: TGTGCCAGCAGTTACTCTTTCAACGAGCAGTACTTC

J gene: TRBJ2-1
D gene: .
V gene: TRBV20-1
clone size: .
CDR3 protein: CSARPPGVLNEQFF
CDR3 DNA: TGCAGTGCTAGACCCCCCGGGGTCCTCAATGAGCAGTTCTTC

J gene: TRBJ1-1
D gene: .
V gene: TRBV20-1
clone size: once
CDR3 protein: CSAREATGRNTEAFF
CDR3 DNA: TGCAGTGCTAGGGAGGCAACAGGGAGGAACACTGAAGCTTTCTTT

J gene: TRBJ1-4
D gene: .
V gene: TRBV5-1
clone size: few
CDR3 protein: CASSPGHGVSNEKLFF
CDR3 DNA: TGCGCCAGCAGCCCCGGGCATGGGGTTTCAAATGAAAAACTGTTTTTT

J gene: TRBJ2-3
D gene: .
V gene: TRBV20-1
clone size: few
CDR3 protein: CSAYWTITDTQYF
CDR3 DNA: TGCAGTGCTTATTGGACGATCACAGATACGCAGTATTTT

J gene: TRBJ2-7
D gene: TRBD2
V gene: TRBV5-1
clone size: few
CDR3 protein: CASSLDSGVTYEQYF
CDR3 DNA: TGCGCCAGCAGCTTGGATAGCGGGGTCACCTACGAGCAGTACTTC

J gene: TRBJ2-5
D gene: .
V gene: TRBV20-1
clone size: .
CDR3 protein: CSASGPGTETQYF
CDR3 DNA: TGCAGTGCTAGCGGACCGGGCACGGAGACCCAGTACTTC

J gene: TRBJ2-1
D gene: .
V gene: TRBV6-1
clone size: few
CDR3 protein: CASSEGGGGPYNEQFF
CDR3 DNA: TGTGCCAGCAGTGAAGGGGGTGGGGGCCCCTACAATGAGCAGTTCTTC

J gene: TRBJ1-1
D gene: .
V gene: TRBV29-1
clone size: few
CDR3 protein: CSACRGRNTEAFF
CDR3 DNA: TGCAGCGCCTGCCGAGGGAGGAACACTGAAGCTTTCTTT

J gene: TRBJ2-6
D gene: .
V gene: TRBV29-1
clone size: few
CDR3 protein: CSARSASSGANVLTF
CDR3 DNA: TGCAGCGCCCGGTCAGCGAGTTCTGGGGCCAACGTCCTGACTTTC

J gene: TRBJ2-7
D gene: .
V gene: TRBV6-2/TRBV6-3
clone size: .
CDR3 protein: CASSYQRSYEQYF
CDR3 DNA: TGTGCCAGCAGTTACCAACGGTCCTACGAGCAGTACTTC

J gene: TRBJ2-1
D gene: TRBD1
V gene: TRBV4-3
clone size: few
CDR3 protein: CANSQGTGGYNEQFF
CDR3 DNA: TGCGCCAACAGCCAAGGGACAGGGGGATACAATGAGCAGTTCTTC

J gene: TRBJ2-5
D gene: .
V gene: TRBV24-1
clone size: few
CDR3 protein: CATSDFGGGETQYF
CDR3 DNA: TGTGCCACCAGTGATTTCGGAGGCGGGGAGACCCAGTACTTC

J gene: TRBJ2-7
D gene: .
V gene: TRBV4-3
clone size: few
CDR3 protein: CASSQDLLARDWSYEQYF
CDR3 DNA: TGCGCCAGCAGCCAAGATTTATTAGCGCGGGACTGGTCCTACGAGCAGTACTTC

J gene: TRBJ2-5
D gene: TRBD1
V gene: TRBV7-9
clone size: .
CDR3 protein: CASSLDAGGAETQYF
CDR3 DNA: TGTGCCAGCAGCTTGGATGCAGGGGGCGCGGAGACCCAGTACTTC

J gene: TRBJ1-2
D gene: .
V gene: TRBV29-1
clone size: .
CDR3 protein: CSVRDYGYTF
CDR3 DNA: TGCAGCGTTCGGGACTATGGCTACACCTTC

J gene: TRBJ1-1
D gene: .
V gene: TRBV6-2/TRBV6-3
clone size: few
CDR3 protein: CASTTERTTPTEVNTEAFF
CDR3 DNA: TGTGCCAGCACCACCGAAAGGACTACTCCGACAGAGGTGAACACTGAAGCTTTCTTT

J gene: TRBJ2-2
D gene: TRBD2
V gene: TRBV24-1
clone size: few
CDR3 protein: CATSEGKRGYTGELFF
CDR3 DNA: TGTGCCACCAGTGAGGGCAAGCGGGGCTACACCGGGGAGCTGTTTTTT

J gene: TRBJ1-2
D gene: TRBD1
V gene: TRBV4-3
clone size: .
CDR3 protein: CASSQGRQGMGYIF
CDR3 DNA: TGCGCCAGCAGCCAAGGGCGACAGGGGATGGGCTACATCTTC

J gene: TRBJ2-1
D gene: TRBD2
V gene: TRBV7-3
clone size: .
CDR3 protein: CASSLTTRGDPYNEQFF
CDR3 DNA: TGTGCCAGCAGCTTAACGACCCGGGGGGACCCCTACAATGAGCAGTTCTTC

J gene: TRBJ2-5
D gene: .
V gene: TRBV6-2/TRBV6-3
clone size: few
CDR3 protein: CVSSVVGRTQYF
CDR3 DNA: TGTGTCAGCAGTGTGGTTGGCAGGACCCAGTACTTC

J gene: TRBJ2-1
D gene: TRBD1
V gene: TRBV4-1
clone size: .
CDR3 protein: CATQTRDRDNTEQFF
CDR3 DNA: TGCGCCACCCAAACCCGGGACAGGGATAACACTGAGCAGTTCTTC

J gene: TRBJ2-5
D gene: .
V gene: TRBV4-1
clone size: .
CDR3 protein: CASSRPQNQGRETQYF
CDR3 DNA: TGCGCCAGCAGCCGGCCCCAGAACCAGGGACGAGAGACCCAGTACTTC

J gene: TRBJ2-7
D gene: TRBD1
V gene: TRBV29-1
clone size: few
CDR3 protein: CSVWTGGNEQYF
CDR3 DNA: TGCAGCGTTTGGACAGGGGGCAACGAGCAGTACTTC

J gene: TRBJ1-1
D gene: TRBD1
V gene: TRBV6-5
clone size: few
CDR3 protein: CASSYKGASTEAFF
CDR3 DNA: TGTGCCAGCAGTTATAAGGGGGCGAGCACTGAAGCTTTCTTT

J gene: TRBJ2-7
D gene: .
V gene: TRBV10-3
clone size: few
CDR3 protein: CASAVRQNYEQYF
CDR3 DNA: TGTGCCTCCGCGGTCAGACAGAATTACGAGCAGTACTTC

J gene: TRBJ2-3
D gene: TRBD2
V gene: TRBV5-4
clone size: .
CDR3 protein: CASTATSGGFTDTQYF
CDR3 DNA: TGTGCCAGCACCGCGACTAGCGGGGGGTTCACAGATACGCAGTATTTT

J gene: TRBJ2-6
D gene: TRBD1
V gene: TRBV20-1
clone size: few
CDR3 protein: CSATGTGGISGANVLTF
CDR3 DNA: TGCAGTGCCACTGGGACAGGGGGCATATCTGGGGCCAACGTCCTGACTTTC

J gene: TRBJ1-1
D gene: .
V gene: TRBV7-2
clone size: .
CDR3 protein: CASSSGLRNTEAFF
CDR3 DNA: TGTGCCAGCAGTTCTGGACTGCGGAACACTGAAGCTTTCTTT

J gene: TRBJ2-7
D gene: .
V gene: TRBV4-3
clone size: .
CDR3 protein: CASSQDARGASYEQYF
CDR3 DNA: TGCGCCAGCAGCCAAGATGCCAGGGGGGCCTCCTACGAGCAGTACTTC

J gene: TRBJ2-7
D gene: .
V gene: TRBV29-1
clone size: few
CDR3 protein: CSVEDRGGAPYF
CDR3 DNA: TGCAGCGTTGAAGATCGTGGGGGGGCGCCGTACTTC

J gene: TRBJ1-5
D gene: .
V gene: TRBV24-1
clone size: few
CDR3 protein: CATSDEGDGQPQHF
CDR3 DNA: TGTGCCACCAGTGACGAAGGGGACGGGCAGCCCCAGCATTTT